This T cell receptor (beta chain) was captured by sequencing in a study of beta chain features in type 1 diabetes. Germline V gene data show CDR1 as DFQATT and CDR2 as SNEGSKA (reference sequence). V was cut by 5 bases and J by 3 bases, with 8 bases left in between. This CDR3 contains 11 residues. On average, the one heparinised blood draw given by each donor was around 120 mL. As regards this clone: What it binds is unknown.

Every bit of the isolated RNA underwent reverse transcription, so sequencing read expressed TCRB transcripts. Only in-frame clones appear in the TCRdb table, and some are missing; sequencing was by immunoSEQ multiplex PCR. The table records fewer than 300,000 clones, roughly a tenth of them present only once. Points from the study as a whole: More deletions and fewer insertions at VDJ junctions were seen in type 1 diabetes patients. TCRB CDR3s from Type 1 diabetes patients were moderately but significantly shorter in all four CD4+ subsets.

The sequenced sample consisted of naive CD4+ T cells from blood. The chain is built from TRBV20-1 and TRBJ2-7; D gene ambiguous. The receptor was isolated from a young man with type 1 diabetes. CDR3 nucleotides: TGCAGTGCTTTACACAGCTACGAGCAGTACTTC. As protein: CSALHSYEQYF.